Sequencing of this TCR beta chain was carried out in a study of blood T cells in healthy people across ages (dated by TCRdb to about 2015). Looking at the study overall: In model experiments, roughly one uniquely barcoded TCR beta cDNA molecule per two T cells was captured by template switching. To avoid experimental bias, donors of different ages were randomly spread across the sequencing lanes. Four age groups were formed from the donors: young (average approximately 15 years), middle-aged (around 39), aged (over 55) and long-lived (more than 75). For two donors (one aged 18 to 30 and one aged 80 or older), the study analyzed two additional independent replicas of 1 million unique cDNA reads from the same blood draw. Using deep sequencing normalized with unique cDNA molecular identifiers, the study measured how TCR beta repertoire diversity changes with age.

This clonotype was counted a few times. Its cognate antigen has yet to be identified. Base quality data are lacking; no much larger clone is found one base away. The library was obtained by 5' RACE. The sequencer was an Illumina HiSeq 2500. A second 7 to 11 cycle PCR used a sample-barcoded 5' primer and a J-beta primer mix. A template-switch 5' adaptor carrying 12 random nucleotides introduced a unique molecular identifier onto each TCR beta cDNA molecule. At least 3 million CDR3-containing paired-end reads were obtained from each sample. The Mint cDNA synthesis kit, primed by a TRBC-specific oligonucleotide, was used to synthesize first-strand cDNA from all RNA. Following uracil-DNA glycosylase treatment, a first 18-cycle PCR with universal primers M1SS and BC2_uni_R was performed on all cDNA. The published analysis was carried out like this. Each sample was normalized by randomly selecting 1 million high-quality reads, each carrying a distinct molecular identifier. Reads sharing molecular identifiers were discarded rather than binned into consensus sequences. MiTCR, set to a Q25 quality threshold and the strictest error-elimination algorithm, was used for CDR3 identification, clonotype clustering and error correction. Lower-bound total TCR beta diversity was estimated with a nonparametric unseen species model using Euler transformation. TCRdb reprocessed the public reads (quality trimming at Q25 with fastp, clone calling with MiXCR) and kept in-frame beta chains. Each CDR3 protein appears once, grouped with its most common genes and DNA. The V and J calls and clone size are TCRdb's, not the authors'. The sample data list 1.5 million or so distinct CDR3 sequences, and roughly 40% of these were observed just once. Around 8% of the sample rests with the top ten.

Findings and caveats that apply to the study as a whole: Because donor CMV infection status was unknown, age-related changes in expanded clonotypes were potentially confounded. As age increased, observed TCR beta diversity per million T cells dropped in a roughly linear way, and a significant reduction was already evident by age 40. Estimates of total diversity from one million sequenced T cells were regarded as lower bounds and underestimates. Bulk unsorted PBMC profiling prevented conclusive comparison of naive and antigen-experienced compartments. The long-lived group showed more naive CD4+ T cells, fewer expanded clones and increased TCR diversity than the aged group, suggesting age selection. The percentage of naive T cells measured by flow cytometry correlated strongly with observed TCR beta diversity.

The CDR3 runs 16 residues from the cysteine to the phenylalanine. Only the CDR3 DNA stays, 48 bases, in frame from base 1. Based on the germline V gene, the CDR1 and CDR2 sequences are MNHEY and SVGAGI. V has 5 bases trimmed and J has 2 bases trimmed; junction bases matching no gene number 10. The 35 to 40 donors, aged about 6 to 100 years, were systemically healthy Caucasian individuals from Russia. About 10 milliliters of peripheral blood were collected from each donor into EDTA-treated Vacutainer tubes. Ficoll-Paque density-gradient centrifugation was used to isolate PBMCs, with at least 6 million obtained per sample. Total RNA, at least 5 micrograms per sample, was extracted from PBMCs with Trizol reagent. For every donor, flow cytometry on a PBMC aliquot measured the percentage of naive CD45RAhigh/CD27high T cells.

This TCR was sampled from a woman younger than 30 in good health. Sequencing was done on a sample of blood. The chain joins TRBV6-5 to TRBJ1-1; 8 nucleotides in the junction match TRBD1. CDR3 loop: CASSPRTGRINTEAFF. The DNA is TGTGCCAGCAGTCCCCGGACAGGGAGGATAAACACTGAAGCTTTCTTT.